This T cell receptor (beta chain) was obtained from a study of T cell responses to AZD1222 COVID-19 vaccine. Study conclusions and caveats: Receipt of two AZD1222 doses was followed by a rise in Spike-specific TCR breadth and depth. Donors were largely white British and mainly female; clonal diversity was possibly underestimated.

This clone has a handful of counts. Its antigen is as yet unknown. Germline CDR1 reads SGHRS; CDR2 reads YFSETQ. The V end was cut by 0 bases, the J end by 3 bases, with 12 bases between. The CDR3 covers 15 residues. The repertoire was sequenced with immunoSEQ multiplex PCR; TCRdb's copy has only in-frame clones and lacks some. The data hold more than 150,000 clones, with 75% to 90% observed a single time. The origin of this receptor is an adult in good health. Sample: peripheral blood, taken on day 0 of MenACWY control vaccination. This rearrangement joins TRBV5-1 to TRBJ2-5; D is unclear. The DNA for the CDR3 is TGCGCCAGCAGCTTGGCCCCCTTAGGTAAAGAGACCCAGTACTTC. Translating it yields CASSLAPLGKETQYF.